One sample yielded the 25 T cell receptor beta chains listed below, sequenced in a study of graft-versus-host responses after intestinal transplantation. These receptors' targets are unknown. Data came from immunoSEQ multiplex PCR; TCRdb stores just in-frame clones and leaves some out. The sample lists 80,000 to 95,000 clones, more than 85% occurring once. The source was unstimulated CD8+ T cells sorted from spleen or lymph node cells, collected before intestinal transplant. The receptors derive from a human donor who received an intestinal transplant.

This clone was counted a single time. This rearrangement joins TRBV27 to TRBJ2-7; D remains unclear. This CDR3 is 13 amino acids long. Germline CDR1 reads MNHEY; CDR2 reads SMNVEV (reference sequence). With 0 bases removed from V and 2 bases from J, the gap between germline ends came to 5 bases. CDR3 nucleotides: TGTGCCAGCAGTTTATCCTTTCCCTACGAGCAGTACTTC. This translates into CASSLSFPYEQYF.

This clone was counted once. The CDR3 nucleotides are TGTGCCAGCAGCTTCGGAAAGGGACAGGGCTTAACTAACTATGGCTACACCTTC. This codes for CASSFGKGQGLTNYGYTF. The V gene is TRBV7-8, the J gene TRBJ1-2, with TRBD1 matching 9 bases. The junction had 11 bases not matched to a gene; V was cut back by 3 bases and J by 0 bases. The CDR3 loop spans 18 amino acids. The germline CDR1 and CDR2 sequences are SGHVS and FQNEAQ. The variable domain in full, with the rest retrieved from reference TRBV7-8 and TRBJ1-2, is GAGVSQSPRYKVAKRGQDVALRCDPISGHVSLFWYQQALGQGPEFLTYFQNEAQLDKSGLPSDRFFAERPEGSVSTLKIQRTQQEDSAVYLCASSFGKGQGLTNYGYTFGSGTRLTVV.

V gene TRBV30 combines with J gene TRBJ1-2; a possible D gene is TRBD1 (5 bases). CDR3 length: 14 residues. V was shortened by 1 base and J by 1 base, with 10 bases between the two germline ends. The germline gives CDR1 GTSNPN, CDR2 SVGIG (reference sequence). This CDR3 is CAWSGAGNNYGYTF. CDR3 nucleotides: TGTGCCTGGAGTGGGGCAGGGAATAACTATGGCTACACCTTC.

This clone was seen more than once but under ten times. This rearrangement joins TRBV27 to TRBJ2-7, with 8 bases fitting TRBD2. Germline V gene lookup returns CDR1 MNHEY and CDR2 SMNVEV (reference sequence). The V segment lost 0 bases and the J segment 6 bases; nucleotides outside the gene matches: 1. This CDR3 comprises 13 residues. The CDR3 DNA reads as TGTGCCAGCAGTTTATCCGCGGGGGGCGAGCAGTACTTC. Translating gives CASSLSAGGEQYF.

The count of this clone is one. The chain has TRBV30 and TRBJ2-7, with TRBD2 matching 7 bases. V lost 1 base to trimming and J lost 6 bases; unmatched junction nucleotides: 12. Germline V CDR1 and CDR2: GTSNPN, SVGIG (reference sequence). The CDR3 is 15 amino acids. CDR3 residues: CAWSAMGGGSSEQYF. Written as DNA, the CDR3 is TGTGCCTGGAGTGCTATGGGCGGGGGAAGTTCCGAGCAGTACTTC. Filled out from reference TRBV30 and TRBJ2-7, the complete variable domain reads SQTIHQWPATLVQPVGSPLSLECTVEGTSNPNLYWYRQAAGRGLQLLFYSVGIGQISSEVPQNLSASRPQDRQFILSSKKLLLSDSGFYLCAWSAMGGGSSEQYFGPGTRLTVT.

The rearrangement joins TRBV11-3 to TRBJ2-3; TRBD1 is a possible D gene (6 bases). Trimming pared 4 bases from V and 9 bases from J, leaving 17 bases between. The CDR3 has 14 residues. Germline V gene sequence: CDR1 SGHNT, CDR2 YENEEA. CDR3 nucleotide sequence: TGTGCCAGCAGCTATTCACAGGGTCTTGGCACGCAGTATTTT. This translates into CASSYSQGLGTQYF.

The chain couples TRBV4-1 to TRBJ2-3, with 14 bases aligning to TRBD2. The length of the CDR3 is 16 residues. The J segment lost 4 bases and the V segment lost 1 base, leaving 1 base of the junction unmatched. The germline V gene encodes CDR1 MGHRA and CDR2 YSYEKL. DNA of the CDR3: TGCGCCAGCAGCCAAGTGACTAGCGGGGGGGCAGATACGCAGTATTTT. This sequence encodes CASSQVTSGGADTQYF.

This clone occurred once. The gene calls are TRBV27 and TRBJ2-3, with 15 bases identical to TRBD2. The V gene end was trimmed by 5 bases and the J gene end by 3 bases; junction bases not matched to a gene: 3. The CDR3 totals 16 residues. Germline-derived CDR1 and CDR2 are MNHEY and SMNVEV (reference sequence). For the CDR3, the DNA is TGTGCCAGCAGTCTTGGACTAGCGGGGGGGACAGATACGCAGTATTTT. It encodes CASSLGLAGGTDTQYF.

This chain joins TRBV7-8 and TRBJ2-3; D remains ambiguous. Germline loops: CDR1 SGHVS, CDR2 FQNEAQ. Trimming cost V 9 bases and J 4 bases, with 5 bases left between them. CDR3 length: 10 amino acids. In DNA form, the CDR3 reads TGTGCCAGTTCTGCAGATACGCAGTATTTT. It translates to CASSADTQYF.

This rearrangement joins TRBV19 to TRBJ2-6; 11 nucleotides align to TRBD1. The junction had 5 bases not matched to a gene; V was cut back by 3 bases and J by 1 base. Germline CDR1 reads LNHDA; CDR2 reads SQIVND (reference sequence). The CDR3 runs to 18 residues. The CDR3 is CASSMPGQGVSGANVLTF. The CDR3 DNA reads as TGTGCCAGTAGTATGCCGGGACAGGGGGTTTCTGGGGCCAACGTCCTGACTTTC.

The CDR3: CASRFSGGADTQYF. CDR3 in DNA: TGTGCCAGCAGATTTAGCGGGGGGGCAGATACGCAGTATTTT. This sequence joins TRBV27 and TRBJ2-3, with TRBD2 identical over 11 bases. CDR3 length: 14 amino acids. CDR1 is MNHEY and CDR2 is SMNVEV in the germline V gene (reference sequence). V trimming: 6 bases; J trimming: 4 bases; junction bases outside the gene matches: 3.

This clone was detected once. This chain uses TRBV7-9 with TRBJ1-4; TRBD1 is a possible D gene (6 bases). The CDR3 runs 13 residues. Germline V gives CDR1 SEHNR, CDR2 FQNEAQ (reference sequence). V gave up 6 bases and J gave up 6 bases, with 11 bases separating them. CDR3 region: CASRAGADEKLFF. In nucleotides, the CDR3 is TGTGCCAGCAGGGCGGGGGCAGATGAAAAACTGTTTTTT.

CDR3 sequence (DNA): TGCGCCAGCAGCCAAGGTCAGAATAGCAATCAGCCCCAGCATTTT. Its protein product is CASSQGQNSNQPQHF. This sequence joins TRBV4-1 and TRBJ1-5, with no clear D. The CDR3 length is 15 residues. CDR1 is MGHRA, CDR2 YSYEKL, per germline. Trimming removed 1 base at V and 0 bases at J, with 7 bases between.

The chain uses TRBV6-5 and TRBJ1-1; a possible D gene is TRBD1 (5 bases). The germline CDR1 and CDR2 sequences are MNHEY and SVGAGI. V was shortened by 4 bases and J by 0 bases, with 9 bases between the two germline ends. CDR3 length: 14 amino acids. The chain's CDR3 is CASSFTGMNTEAFF. The CDR3, as DNA: TGTGCCAGCAGTTTCACAGGTATGAACACTGAAGCTTTCTTT.

V usage is TRBV4-3 and J usage is TRBJ2-3; the match to TRBD2 covers 14 bases. The CDR3 is 17 amino acids. CDR1 and CDR2 from the germline V gene are LGHNA and YSLEER. Trimming removed 4 bases from V and 6 bases from J; junction bases left unmatched: 9. The CDR3 loop reads CASSPGLAGGLGDTQYF. As DNA, the CDR3 is TGCGCCAGCAGCCCTGGACTAGCGGGGGGTCTGGGGGATACGCAGTATTTT.

This rearrangement joins TRBV6-6 to TRBJ2-7; weak D call: TRBD1 (5 bases). V was pared by 5 bases and J by 6 bases, with 11 bases between. This CDR3 has 12 residues. Looked up from germline, CDR1 is MNHNY and CDR2 is SVGAGI (reference sequence). CDR3 sequence: CASSLGLSEQYF. The CDR3 nucleotides are TGTGCCAGCAGTCTGGGGCTATCCGAGCAGTACTTC.

V usage is TRBV7-2 and J usage is TRBJ1-6; D remains ambiguous. This CDR3 contains 16 residues. Trimming removed 1 base from V and 4 bases from J, with 11 bases in between. Germline values: CDR1 SGHTA, CDR2 FQGNSA. CDR3 nucleotides: TGTGCCAGCAGCTTAGTCGTGACAACGTATAATTCACCCCTCCACTTT. Its protein is CASSLVVTTYNSPLHF.

J is TRBJ2-7 and V is TRBV4-3, with 7 positions matching TRBD1. Germline V gives CDR1 LGHNA, CDR2 YSLEER. The CDR3 consists of 14 residues. Trimming cost V 5 bases and J 3 bases; bases outside gene matches: 7. Here the CDR3 reads CASSYTRDSYEQYF. CDR3 nucleotides: TGCGCCAGCAGCTATACCCGGGACAGCTACGAGCAGTACTTC.

The gene calls are TRBV30 and TRBJ1-1, with a possible D match to TRBD1 (5 bases). The CDR3 loop spans 10 amino acids. V lost 6 bases, J lost 6 bases, and 8 bases lay in between. The V gene's germline CDR1 is GTSNPN and CDR2 SVGIG (reference sequence). CDR3 in amino acids: CACQGAEAFF. CDR3 nucleotides: TGTGCCTGCCAGGGTGCTGAAGCTTTCTTT.

The chain employs TRBV29-1 and TRBJ1-1, with D maybe TRBD1 (5 bases). The CDR3 runs to 12 residues. Trimming took 3 bases from V and 10 from J, leaving 15 bases between them. Germline V gene lookup returns CDR1 SQVTM and CDR2 ANQGSEA. This CDR3 is CSVEVQGWRAFF. The CDR3 DNA reads TGCAGCGTTGAGGTCCAGGGATGGAGAGCTTTCTTT.

The chain carries TRBV7-6 and TRBJ1-1; D not certain. Germline assignment: CDR1 SGHVS and CDR2 FNYEAQ. The CDR3 loop spans 14 amino acids. V was clipped by 1 base and J by 4 bases, with 10 bases between them. This CDR3 is CASSLGTRVTEAFF. The DNA of the CDR3 is TGTGCCAGCAGCTTAGGCACGCGGGTCACTGAAGCTTTCTTT.

This chain's CDR3 is CAWEQGGMTEAFF. DNA for the CDR3: TGTGCCTGGGAACAGGGGGGGATGACTGAAGCTTTCTTT. The V and J genes are TRBV30 and TRBJ1-1; 8 nucleotides agree with TRBD1. This CDR3 is built from 13 residues. Germline V gene data show CDR1 as GTSNPN and CDR2 as SVGIG (reference sequence). V dropped 5 bases and J dropped 5; count of bases not matched to a gene: 7.

With regard to this clone: The junction and the germline gene differ at one end; a read error may be behind it. The chain combines TRBV5-1 with TRBJ1-2, with 9 bases fitting TRBD1. The CDR3 totals 13 residues. Germline V gives CDR1 SGHRS, CDR2 YFSETQ. CDR3 sequence (DNA): TGCGCCAGCAGTTTGGACAGGGGTTATGGCTACACCTTC. Translated: CASSLDRGYGYTF.

The rearrangement links TRBV4-3 to TRBJ1-1; weak D call: TRBD1 (5 bases). Deletions cut 0 bases from V and 4 bases from J, with 12 bases between. CDR3 length: 15 residues. Germline values: CDR1 LGHNA, CDR2 YSLEER. The CDR3 loop reads CASSQDFQGTTEAFF. The CDR3 region has the DNA TGCGCCAGCAGCCAAGATTTTCAGGGTACCACTGAAGCTTTCTTT.

CDR3 region: CASTNWDRGTDTQYF. The CDR3 nucleotides read TGTGCCAGCACCAACTGGGACAGGGGCACAGATACGCAGTATTTT. This rearrangement joins TRBV11-2 to TRBJ2-3, with 9 bases matching TRBD1. CDR1 and CDR2 from the germline V gene are SGHAT and FQNNGV. The junction had 6 bases not matched to a gene; V was cut back by 7 bases and J by 1 base. This CDR3 spans 15 amino acids.